Listed here is a single TCR beta chain. Its matching antigen is unknown. V lost 0 bases and J 4 bases, leaving 13 bases between the germline ends. The CDR3 is made up of 15 amino acids. Germline CDR1 reads SGHRS; CDR2 reads YFSETQ. This entry is derived from a study of shared clonotypes between healthy human individuals. Regarding the study as a whole: Represented diversity, genetic and exposure-history alike, was limited by few donors. Blood alone was sampled, and tissue repertoires likely differ.

Over several immunoSEQ plates, each subset's genomic DNA was distributed in even portions. Clones were read by immunoSEQ multiplex PCR, and TCRdb kept only the in-frame ones, dropping some. In the table there are about 1.1 million clones, roughly 80% of which are singletons. Sequencing input: memory CD4+ T cells from PBMCs. Documented subset: CD45RA-negative fraction. The genes are TRBV5-1 and TRBJ2-5; possibly TRBD1 or TRBD2 for D (6 bases each). The receptor comes from a man aged 18-30 years in good health. Some clones in this sample may be carry-over from other donors' samples. The CDR3 sequence is CASSLVGGRRETQYF. The CDR3 nucleotides are TGCGCCAGCAGCTTGGTTGGGGGGCGAAGAGAGACCCAGTACTTC.